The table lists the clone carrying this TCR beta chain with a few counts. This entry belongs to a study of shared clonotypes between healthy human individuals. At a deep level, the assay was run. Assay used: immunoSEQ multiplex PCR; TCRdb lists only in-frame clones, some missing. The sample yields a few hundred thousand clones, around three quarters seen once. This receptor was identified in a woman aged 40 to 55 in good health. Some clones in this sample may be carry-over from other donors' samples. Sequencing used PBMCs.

The CDR3 sequence is CSVIPQGARNTIYF. In DNA form, the CDR3 reads TGCAGCGTTATACCGCAGGGGGCGAGAAACACCATATATTTT. The chain employs TRBV29-1 and TRBJ1-3; 8 bases align to TRBD1. J lost 5 bases, V lost 5 bases, and 8 bases had no gene match. The CDR3 is 14 amino acids. Per the germline V gene, CDR1 is SQVTM and CDR2 is ANQGSEA.